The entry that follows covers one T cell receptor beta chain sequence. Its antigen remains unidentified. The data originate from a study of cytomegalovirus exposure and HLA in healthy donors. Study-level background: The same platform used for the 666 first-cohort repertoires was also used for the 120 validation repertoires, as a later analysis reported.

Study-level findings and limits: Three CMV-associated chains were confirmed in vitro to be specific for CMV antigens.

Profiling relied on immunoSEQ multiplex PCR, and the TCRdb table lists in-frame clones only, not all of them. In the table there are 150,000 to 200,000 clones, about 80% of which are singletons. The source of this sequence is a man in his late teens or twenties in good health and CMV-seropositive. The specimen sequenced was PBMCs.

CDR3 in amino acids: CASTGPSYEQYF. As DNA, the CDR3 is TGTGCCAGCACCGGTCCATCCTACGAGCAGTACTTC. The rearrangement uses TRBV28 and TRBJ2-7; no clear D. V was pared by 7 bases and J by 1 base, with 8 bases between. Germline V gene sequence: CDR1 MDHEN, CDR2 SYDVKM. CDR3 length equals 12 residues.